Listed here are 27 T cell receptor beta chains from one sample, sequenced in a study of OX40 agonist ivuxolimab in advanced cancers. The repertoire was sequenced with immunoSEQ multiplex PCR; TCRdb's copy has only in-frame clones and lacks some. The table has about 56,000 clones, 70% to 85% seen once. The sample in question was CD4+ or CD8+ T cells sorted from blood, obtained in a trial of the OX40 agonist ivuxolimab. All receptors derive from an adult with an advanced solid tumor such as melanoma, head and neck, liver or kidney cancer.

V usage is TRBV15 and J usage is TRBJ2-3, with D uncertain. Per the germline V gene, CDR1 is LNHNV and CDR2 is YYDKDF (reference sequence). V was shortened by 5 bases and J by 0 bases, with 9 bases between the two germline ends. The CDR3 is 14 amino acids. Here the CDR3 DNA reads TGTGCCACCAGCCTTGACCGTAGCACAGATACGCAGTATTTT. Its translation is CATSLDRSTDTQYF.

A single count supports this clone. The CDR3 DNA follows: TGTGCCAGCAGTTACTCCGGACTAGCGGTCCAAGAGACCCAGTACTTC. Translation gives CASSYSGLAVQETQYF. The chain is built from TRBV6-5 and TRBJ2-5; 10 nucleotides agree with TRBD2. Germline values: CDR1 MNHEY, CDR2 SVGAGI. V lost 0 bases and J lost 1; bases outside the gene matches: 2. This CDR3 has 16 amino acids.

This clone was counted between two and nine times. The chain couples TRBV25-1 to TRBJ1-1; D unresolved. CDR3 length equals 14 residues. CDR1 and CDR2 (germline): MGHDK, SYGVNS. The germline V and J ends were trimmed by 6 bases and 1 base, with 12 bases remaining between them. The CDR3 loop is CASSPAGRNTEAFF. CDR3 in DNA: TGTGCCAGCAGCCCCGCCGGGAGGAACACTGAAGCTTTCTTT.

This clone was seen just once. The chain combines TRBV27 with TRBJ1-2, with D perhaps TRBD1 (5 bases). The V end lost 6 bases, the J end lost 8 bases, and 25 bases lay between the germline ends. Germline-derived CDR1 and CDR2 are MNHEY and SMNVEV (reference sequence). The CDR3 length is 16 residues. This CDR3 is CASRLLPHRSSGGYTF. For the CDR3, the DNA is TGTGCCAGCAGGCTATTACCTCACAGGTCCTCGGGGGGCTACACCTTC.

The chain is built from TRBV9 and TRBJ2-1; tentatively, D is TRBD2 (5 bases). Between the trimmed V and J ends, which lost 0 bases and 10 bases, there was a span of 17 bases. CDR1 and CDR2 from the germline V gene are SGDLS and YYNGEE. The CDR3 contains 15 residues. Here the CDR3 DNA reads TGTGCCAGCAGCGTAGCTAACCCCAGCGGAAGGGAGCAGTTCTTC. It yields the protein CASSVANPSGREQFF.

The CDR3 nucleotides read TGTGCCAGCAGCCCAGACAGGCCCACGGGGACCCAGTACTTC. Protein sequence: CASSPDRPTGTQYF. The chain recombines TRBV9 with TRBJ2-5; D is possibly TRBD1 (6 bases). From germline, CDR1 is SGDLS and CDR2 YYNGEE. CDR3 size: 14 residues. V lost 4 bases and J 7 bases, leaving 17 bases between the germline ends.

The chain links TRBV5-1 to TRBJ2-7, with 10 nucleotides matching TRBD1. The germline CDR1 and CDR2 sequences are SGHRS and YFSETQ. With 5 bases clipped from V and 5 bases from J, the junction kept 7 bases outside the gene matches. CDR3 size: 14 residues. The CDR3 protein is CASSSDRGEDEQYF. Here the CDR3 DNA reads TGCGCCAGCAGTTCGGACAGGGGGGAAGACGAGCAGTACTTC.

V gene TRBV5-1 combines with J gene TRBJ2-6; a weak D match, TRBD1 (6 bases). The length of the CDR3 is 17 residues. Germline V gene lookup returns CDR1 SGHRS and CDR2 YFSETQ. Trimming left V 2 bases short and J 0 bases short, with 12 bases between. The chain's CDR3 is CASSLGQTTSGANVLTF. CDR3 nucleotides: TGCGCCAGCAGCTTAGGACAGACCACCTCTGGGGCCAACGTCCTGACTTTC.

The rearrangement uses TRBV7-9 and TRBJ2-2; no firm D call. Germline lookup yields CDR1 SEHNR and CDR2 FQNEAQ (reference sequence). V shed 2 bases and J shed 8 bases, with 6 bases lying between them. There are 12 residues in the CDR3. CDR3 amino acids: CASSLFEGELFF. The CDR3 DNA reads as TGTGCCAGCAGCTTATTTGAAGGGGAGCTGTTTTTT.

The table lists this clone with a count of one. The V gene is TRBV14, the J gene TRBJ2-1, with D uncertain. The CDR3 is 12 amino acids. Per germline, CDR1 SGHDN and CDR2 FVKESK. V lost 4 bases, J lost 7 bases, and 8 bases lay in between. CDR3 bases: TGTGCCAGCAGCCCGAGTGGGAATGAGCAGTTCTTC. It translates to CASSPSGNEQFF.

DNA of the CDR3: TGTGCCAGCTCACCCAACCACGGCACAGCTAACTATGGCTACACCTTC. This translates into CASSPNHGTANYGYTF. The V gene is TRBV18, the J gene TRBJ1-2; D gene ambiguous. Looked up from germline, CDR1 is KGHSH and CDR2 is LQKENI. The V gene lost 3 bases and the J gene lost 0 bases, with 14 bases spanning the gap. CDR3 length: 16 amino acids.

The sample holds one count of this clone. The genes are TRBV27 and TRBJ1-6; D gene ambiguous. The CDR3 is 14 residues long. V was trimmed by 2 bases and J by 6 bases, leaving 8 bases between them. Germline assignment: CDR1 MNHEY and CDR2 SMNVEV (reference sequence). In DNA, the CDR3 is TGTGCCAGCAGTTTAGGGCCGCTTAATTCACCCCTCCACTTT. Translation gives CASSLGPLNSPLHF.

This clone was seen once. The CDR3 nucleotides are TGTGCCAGCAGCCCTAGTGGGACAGGGTATAATTCACCCCTCCACTTT. The encoded protein is CASSPSGTGYNSPLHF. The chain combines TRBV7-2 with TRBJ1-6, with 9 bases that match TRBD1. Germline V gene sequence: CDR1 SGHTA, CDR2 FQGNSA. This CDR3 is 16 amino acids long. V was pared by 5 bases and J by 4 bases, with 6 bases of the junction left unmatched.

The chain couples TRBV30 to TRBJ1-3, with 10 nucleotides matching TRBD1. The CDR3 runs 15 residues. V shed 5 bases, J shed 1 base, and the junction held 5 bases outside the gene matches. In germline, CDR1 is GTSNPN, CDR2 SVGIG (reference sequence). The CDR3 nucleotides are TGTGCCTGGGCCAGGACAGGGGGATCTGGAAACACCATATATTTT. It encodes CAWARTGGSGNTIYF.

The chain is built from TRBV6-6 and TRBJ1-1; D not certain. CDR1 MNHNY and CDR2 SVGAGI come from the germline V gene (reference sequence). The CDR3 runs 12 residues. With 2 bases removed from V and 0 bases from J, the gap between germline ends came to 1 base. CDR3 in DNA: TGTGCCAGCAGTTACATGAACACTGAAGCTTTCTTT. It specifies CASSYMNTEAFF.

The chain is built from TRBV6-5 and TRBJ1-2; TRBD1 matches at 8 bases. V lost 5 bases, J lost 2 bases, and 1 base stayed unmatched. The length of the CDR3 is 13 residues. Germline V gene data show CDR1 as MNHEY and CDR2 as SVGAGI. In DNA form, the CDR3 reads TGTGCCAGCAGTCGGGACAGGAACTATGGCTACACCTTC. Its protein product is CASSRDRNYGYTF.

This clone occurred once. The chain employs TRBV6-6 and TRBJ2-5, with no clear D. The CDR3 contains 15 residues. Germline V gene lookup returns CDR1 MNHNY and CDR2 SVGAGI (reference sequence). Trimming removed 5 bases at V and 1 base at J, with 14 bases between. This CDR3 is CASSRNRALQETQYF. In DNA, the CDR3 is TGTGCCAGCAGTCGCAACCGGGCTCTCCAAGAGACCCAGTACTTC.

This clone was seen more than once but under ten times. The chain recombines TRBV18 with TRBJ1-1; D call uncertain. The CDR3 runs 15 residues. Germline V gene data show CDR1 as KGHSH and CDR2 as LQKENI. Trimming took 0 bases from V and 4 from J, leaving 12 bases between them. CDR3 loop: CASSPPGGSLTEAFF. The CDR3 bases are TGTGCCAGCTCACCACCGGGAGGGTCTCTCACTGAAGCTTTCTTT.

The CDR3 bases are TGTGCCAGTAGTATCCCACAGGGGGCGAGGAGCAATCAGCCCCAGCATTTT. It specifies CASSIPQGARSNQPQHF. This chain links TRBV19 with TRBJ1-5, with 9 bases aligning to TRBD1. V shed 3 bases and J 1 base; nucleotides not matched to a gene: 7. CDR3 length: 17 amino acids. The V gene's germline CDR1 is LNHDA and CDR2 SQIVND (reference sequence).

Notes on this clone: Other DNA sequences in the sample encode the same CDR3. The chain's CDR3 is CASSPQQGETEAFF. Written as DNA, the CDR3 is TGTGCCAGCTCACCCCAACAAGGGGAAACTGAAGCTTTCTTT. V is TRBV18 and J is TRBJ1-1; tentatively, D is TRBD1 (5 bases). The CDR3 runs to 14 residues. Germline CDR1 KGHSH, CDR2 LQKENI. The germline V and J ends were trimmed by 3 bases and 5 bases, with 13 bases remaining between them.

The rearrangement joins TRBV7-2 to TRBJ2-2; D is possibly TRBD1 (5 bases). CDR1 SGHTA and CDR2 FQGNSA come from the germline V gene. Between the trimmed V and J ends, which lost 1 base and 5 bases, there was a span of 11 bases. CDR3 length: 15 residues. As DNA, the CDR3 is TGTGCCAGCAGCTTAGAGGGGCAGAAAACCGGGGAGCTGTTTTTT. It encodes CASSLEGQKTGELFF.

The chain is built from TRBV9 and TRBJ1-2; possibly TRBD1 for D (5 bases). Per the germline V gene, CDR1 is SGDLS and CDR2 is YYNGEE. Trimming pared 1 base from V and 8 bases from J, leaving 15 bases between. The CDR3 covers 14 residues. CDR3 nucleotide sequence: TGTGCCAGCAGCGTACTAGGGGCGTTAGGAGGCTACACCTTC. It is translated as CASSVLGALGGYTF.

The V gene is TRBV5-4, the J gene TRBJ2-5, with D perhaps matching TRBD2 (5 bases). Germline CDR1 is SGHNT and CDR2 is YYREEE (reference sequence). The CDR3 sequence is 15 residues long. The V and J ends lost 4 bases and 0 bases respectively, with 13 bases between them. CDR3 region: CASSHDGLYQETQYF. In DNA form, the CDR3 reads TGTGCCAGCAGCCACGACGGACTGTACCAAGAGACCCAGTACTTC.

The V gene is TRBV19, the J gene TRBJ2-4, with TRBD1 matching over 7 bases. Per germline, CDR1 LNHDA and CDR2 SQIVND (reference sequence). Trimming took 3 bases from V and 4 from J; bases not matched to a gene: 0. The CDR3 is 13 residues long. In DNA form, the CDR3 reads TGTGCCAGTAGTATGGGACAGAAAAACATTCAGTACTTC. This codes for CASSMGQKNIQYF.

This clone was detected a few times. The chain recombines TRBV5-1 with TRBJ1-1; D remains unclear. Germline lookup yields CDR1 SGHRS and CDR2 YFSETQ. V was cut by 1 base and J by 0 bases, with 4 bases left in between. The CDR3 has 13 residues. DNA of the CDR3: TGCGCCAGCAGCTTGCGTCTGAACACTGAAGCTTTCTTT. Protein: CASSLRLNTEAFF.

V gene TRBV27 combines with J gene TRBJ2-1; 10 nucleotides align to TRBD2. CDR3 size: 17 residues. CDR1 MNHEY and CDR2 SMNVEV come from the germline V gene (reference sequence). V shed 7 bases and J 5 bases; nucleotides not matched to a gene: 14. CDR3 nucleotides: TGTGCCAGCAAAGGAGCGGGGGGGCTAAAGAGCGACAATGAGCAGTTCTTC. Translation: CASKGAGGLKSDNEQFF.

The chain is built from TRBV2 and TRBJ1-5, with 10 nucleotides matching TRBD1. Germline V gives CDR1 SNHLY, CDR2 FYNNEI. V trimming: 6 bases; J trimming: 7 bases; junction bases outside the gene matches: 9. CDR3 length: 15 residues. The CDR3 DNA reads TGTGCCAGCAGGGGGGCCGGGACAGGGGCCCAGCCCCAGCATTTT. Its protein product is CASRGAGTGAQPQHF.